This T cell receptor beta chain appears in the sequencing data of a study of Ad26.COV2.S vaccination and SARS-CoV-2 variants (dated by TCRdb to about 2021). Study-wide context: Donors in the vaccine arm were drawn from COV1001, a phase I-IIa trial of Ad26.COV2.S in healthy adults that was multicentre, randomized, double-blind and placebo-controlled. The TCR-sequenced set comprised approximately 32 samples: about 19 Ad26.COV2.S vaccine recipients, 5 placebo recipients and 8 SARS-CoV-2 convalescent individuals. Participants in the trial were split at random into five groups of five each, receiving low-dose or high-dose Ad26.COV2.S once or twice, or else placebo on both occasions. Ad26.COV2.S was given intramuscularly at 5x10^10 or 1x10^11 viral particles, as a single shot or as two shots 56 days apart. Throughout the experiments and outcome assessment, investigators stayed blinded to trial group allocation. The specificity and breadth of SARS-CoV-2-reactive T cell receptors after Ad26.COV2.S vaccination were assessed by TCRbeta repertoire sequencing.

The immunoSEQ Assay was the method used to sequence TCRbeta CDR3 regions. After extraction, genomic DNA underwent amplification by bias-controlled multiplex PCR, followed by high-throughput sequencing. Per the authors' processing: To quantify the absolute abundance of every unique TCRbeta CDR3 region, sequences were collapsed and filtered. T cell fraction was estimated by normalizing TCRbeta template counts to usable DNA, which was measured by amplifying reference genes present in all nucleated cells. Repertoire TCRs were annotated as SARS-CoV-2-specific when V gene, CDR3 amino acid sequence and J gene were exactly matched to a known reactive TCR set. The reference SARS-CoV-2 TCR set was obtained from MIRA and was filtered for enrichment in COVID-19-positive ImmuneCODE repertoires, whereby public or cross-reactive TCRs were removed. Using the MIRA antigens, annotated TCRs were further analysed by specific ORF or by position within an ORF. Breadth was defined as annotated unique rearrangements over total unique productive rearrangements; depth was the summed frequency of those rearrangements. Group comparisons of TCR breadth used two-sided Wilcoxon rank-sum tests. TCRdb retrieved this table from immuneACCESS and kept in-frame rearrangements only. Not all clones are present; in checked studies, unresolved V genes account for under half, and no reason is known for the remainder. V, J and clone size derive from that table, while D and trimming were established from the DNA sequence. The sample table shows about 480,000 clones, and around 88% are seen once. Of the sample, around 13% falls within the top ten clones.

There are 13 amino acids in the CDR3, from cysteine to phenylalanine inclusive. Only CDR3 DNA remains: 39 bases, in frame from the first base. Deletion took 7 bases off V and 1 base off J, with a span of 10 bases between the germline ends. The CDR1 and CDR2 encoded by the germline V gene (reference sequence) are SEHNR and FQNEAQ. This clone was seen a handful of times. Its antigen specificity is not known. Qualities for individual bases were not recorded, and no much larger clone is one base off. Overall study outcomes, separate from this receptor: The authors noted that the TCR breadth and depth analyses may have underestimated total T cell responses. Vaccine and placebo recipients had comparable non-spike TCR breadth, which fits with the vaccine containing only spike. The study was not powered for comparison of responses between vaccine doses or regimens. After vaccination, substantial breadth of spike-specific CD8+ and CD4+ T cell responses was reported. Spike-specific TCR breadth was higher in Ad26.COV2.S recipients than in placebo recipients (P = 0.0014).

The sample's treatment or condition label, in plain terms: 15 to 20 received Ad26.COV2.S at low or high dose, single or two shots; 5 received placebo; per-sample allocation not given. For vaccine and placebo recipients, repertoires were sequenced using samples collected on day 63 after the first injection. Between 29 July and 7 August 2020, Cohort 1b enrolled about two dozen adults aged 18-55 years at one site in Boston, USA. As a vaccine, Ad26.COV2.S was a replication-incompetent adenovirus type 26 vector that expressed a prefusion-stabilized SARS-CoV-2 spike protein derived from the original Wuhan strain.

The sequence derives from a person aged 18-60 years who received the Ad26.COV2.S COVID-19 vaccine or a placebo. The sequenced sample was peripheral blood, obtained in a trial of Ad26.COV2.S vaccine versus placebo. In this chain, TRBV7-9 is recombined with TRBJ1-1; TRBD1 is perhaps the D gene, given 6 matching bases. The sequenced DNA: TGTGCCAGCAAAAGAGGGGGGAACACTGAAGCTTTCTTT. Translated, it reads CASKRGGNTEAFF.